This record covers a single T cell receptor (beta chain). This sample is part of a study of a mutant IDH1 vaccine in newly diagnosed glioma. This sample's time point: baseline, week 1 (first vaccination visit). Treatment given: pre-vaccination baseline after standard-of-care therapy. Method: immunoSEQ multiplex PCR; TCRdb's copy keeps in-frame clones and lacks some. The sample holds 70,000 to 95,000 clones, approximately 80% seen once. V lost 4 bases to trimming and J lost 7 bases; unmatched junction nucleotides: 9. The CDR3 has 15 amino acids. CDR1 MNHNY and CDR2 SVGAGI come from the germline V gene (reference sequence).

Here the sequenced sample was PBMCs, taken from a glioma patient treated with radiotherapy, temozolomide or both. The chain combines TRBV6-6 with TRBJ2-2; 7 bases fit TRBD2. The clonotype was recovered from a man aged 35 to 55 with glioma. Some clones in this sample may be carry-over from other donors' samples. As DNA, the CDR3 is TGTGCCAGCAGTTCTGGGACTACGAAAATCGGGGAGCTGTTTTTT. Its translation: CASSSGTTKIGELFF.